Given below is one TCR beta chain in context. What it binds is not known. The data were obtained in a study of T cell responses to AZD1222 COVID-19 vaccine. The germline gives CDR1 KGHDR, CDR2 SFDVKD. V was clipped by 6 bases and J by 1 base, with 8 bases between them. The CDR3 covers 13 residues. Produced via immunoSEQ multiplex PCR; TCRdb's table is partial and in-frame only. The profile shows more than 110,000 clones, around 92% of them singletons. Study outcomes and limitations: No repertoire was sampled before or during the peak T cell response, only after it. Only five to seven AZD1222 recipients were seropositive at baseline. Donors were mostly white British, more females; clonal diversity possibly underestimated.

Pooled in the analysis were second doses at about 4 or about 12 weeks. The sequence came from an adult who received the AZD1222 COVID-19 vaccine. The source material was peripheral blood, sampled 28 days after the second AZD1222 dose. The chain recombines TRBV24-1 with TRBJ1-1; maybe TRBD1 (6 bases). The CDR3, as DNA: TGTGCCACCAGTTTAGGGGGGAACACTGAAGCTTTCTTT. This translates into CATSLGGNTEAFF.